This T cell receptor beta chain was sequenced during a study of T cells in localized non-small cell lung cancer. Germline CDR1 and CDR2: SGHNT and YYREEE (reference sequence). The CDR3 totals 13 residues. The J segment lost 8 bases and the V segment lost 2 bases, leaving 1 base of the junction unmatched. TCRdb's copy holds only in-frame clones and misses some; the assay was immunoSEQ multiplex PCR. In the table there are about 78,000 clones, 84% of which are singletons. The sequencing used peripheral blood, collected before any cancer treatment. The chain has TRBV5-4 and TRBJ1-6, with 7 bases lining up with TRBD1. This receptor was identified in a man aged 40-75 years with stage I lung adenocarcinoma. This chain's CDR3 is CASSFQGDSPLHF. The CDR3 nucleotides are TGTGCCAGCAGCTTTCAGGGGGATTCACCCCTCCACTTT.